Reported below is one T cell receptor (beta chain). V trimming: 0 bases; J trimming: 17 bases; junction bases outside the gene matches: 6. The germline V gene encodes CDR1 GTSNPN and CDR2 SVGIG (reference sequence). The CDR3 length is 11 residues. The entry originates in a study of blood T cell repertoires in COVID-19. Per the original data handling: Estimation of nucleated cell counts relied on the amplification of reference gene primers. The table came from immunoSEQ multiplex PCR; TCRdb's copy has only in-frame clones and leaves some out. The D gene and trimming were derived from the DNA, and the V and J assignments and clone size from that table. This sample has 190,000 or so clones, with approximately 88% found just once.

The source is a woman aged 25 to 39 with acute or convalescent COVID-19. The chain carries TRBV30 and TRBJ1-4, with 7 bases aligning to TRBD1. The sequenced sample was peripheral blood. CDR3 DNA: TGTGCCTGGAGTGTACGGGGACAGCTCTTTTTT. Encoded protein: CAWSVRGQLFF. Full variable domain (remainder filled in from reference TRBV30 and TRBJ1-4): SQTIHQWPATLVQPVGSPLSLECTVEGTSNPNLYWYRQAAGRGLQLLFYSVGIGQISSEVPQNLSASRPQDRQFILSSKKLLLSDSGFYLCAWSVRGQLFFGSGTQLSVL.